This TCR beta chain was retrieved from a study of cytomegalovirus exposure and HLA in healthy donors. Study at large: The roughly 100 million unique TCR beta sequences, from 150 million to 200 million T cells, were found by an earlier analysis.

Only a few counts were recorded for this clone. What it recognizes is unknown. Other DNA sequences in this sample translate to the same CDR3. Use of 60 Vbeta and 13 Jbeta primers characterized the PCR. Some clones are missing from TCRdb's copy, which holds only in-frame ones; the method was immunoSEQ multiplex PCR. The table has about 60,000 clones, around 85% seen once. As for the donors, each was a healthy bone marrow donor. Notes on the study in general: Prior analysis indicated that the majority of TCR beta V segments exhibited productivity approximately 87% or approximately 30% of the time.

Germline V CDR1 and CDR2: LNHDA, SQIVND (reference sequence). The CDR3 is 14 amino acids. With 1 base removed from V and 4 bases from J, the gap between germline ends came to 7 bases. The TCR was taken from a woman aged 25 to 45 in good health and CMV-seronegative. The chain has TRBV19 and TRBJ2-2; no definite D call. Sequenced sample: PBMCs. This CDR3 is CASSIGGVTGELFF. The CDR3 nucleotides are TGTGCCAGTAGTATAGGAGGTGTCACCGGGGAGCTGTTTTTT.